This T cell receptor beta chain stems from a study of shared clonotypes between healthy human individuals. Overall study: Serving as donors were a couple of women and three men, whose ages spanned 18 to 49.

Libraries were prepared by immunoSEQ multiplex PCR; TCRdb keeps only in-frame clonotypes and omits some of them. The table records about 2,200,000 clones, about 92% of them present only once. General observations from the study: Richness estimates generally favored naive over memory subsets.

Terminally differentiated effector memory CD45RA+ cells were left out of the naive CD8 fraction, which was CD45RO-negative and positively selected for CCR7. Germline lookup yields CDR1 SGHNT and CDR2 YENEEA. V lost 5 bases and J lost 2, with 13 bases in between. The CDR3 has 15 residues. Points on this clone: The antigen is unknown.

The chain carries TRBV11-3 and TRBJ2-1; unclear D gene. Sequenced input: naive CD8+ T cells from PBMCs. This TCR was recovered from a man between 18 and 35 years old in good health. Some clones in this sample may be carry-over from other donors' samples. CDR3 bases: TGTGCCAGCAGCGGCACAAAAAGCCCCTACAATGAGCAGTTCTTC. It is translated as CASSGTKSPYNEQFF.